A single sample gave rise to the 31 T cell receptor beta chains below, sequenced in a study of shared clonotypes between healthy human individuals. Naive CD8 cells were CD45RO-negative, positively selected for CCR7, excluding terminally differentiated effector memory CD45RA+ cells. Produced via immunoSEQ multiplex PCR; TCRdb's table is partial and in-frame only. Of approximately 600,000 clones in the sample, about 95% were seen once. Sequencing used naive CD8+ T cells sorted from blood. All receptors derive from a woman in her 30s in good health.

V gene TRBV27 combines with J gene TRBJ2-7, with D possibly matching TRBD1 (5 bases). Germline V gene sequence: CDR1 MNHEY, CDR2 SMNVEV (reference sequence). The V and J ends lost 7 bases and 3 bases respectively, with 19 bases between them. CDR3 length: 15 residues. The CDR3 DNA reads as TGTGCCAGCAAACCCCGACAGAGCCTTTTCTACGAGCAGTACTTC. Amino acid sequence: CASKPRQSLFYEQYF.

V gene TRBV6-1 combines with J gene TRBJ1-1, with 8 bases matching TRBD1. V was clipped by 1 base and J by 4 bases; unmatched bases: 5. CDR3 length: 15 amino acids. The germline gives CDR1 MNHNS, CDR2 SASEGT. The CDR3 DNA sequence: TGTGCCAGCAGTGAAGTCCAGGGGGCGACCACTGAAGCTTTCTTT. The encoded protein is CASSEVQGATTEAFF.

The chain employs TRBV11-2 and TRBJ2-1, with TRBD2 matching over 7 bases. The CDR3 covers 17 residues. In germline, CDR1 is SGHAT, CDR2 FQNNGV. Germline trimming cut 4 bases from V and 0 bases from J; bases unmatched to any gene: 9. CDR3 DNA: TGTGCCAGCAGCTCTACGCGGCTAGCGGACTCCTACAATGAGCAGTTCTTC. Residues: CASSSTRLADSYNEQFF.

A few counts support this clone. This sample includes further DNA sequences coding for the same CDR3. The V gene is TRBV27, the J gene TRBJ2-7, with 8 bases lining up with TRBD1. The trim removed 2 bases at V and 2 bases at J, leaving 5 bases unmatched. This CDR3 region has 15 residues. The V gene's germline CDR1 is MNHEY and CDR2 SMNVEV (reference sequence). The chain's CDR3 is CASSLATGGPYEQYF. Written as DNA, the CDR3 is TGTGCCAGCAGTTTAGCTACAGGGGGTCCCTACGAGCAGTACTTC.

The chain has TRBV23-1 and TRBJ1-4; 7 nucleotides align to TRBD1. TRBV23-1 is known as an ORF, though its function is uncertain. The V and J ends lost 2 bases and 0 bases, in that order; junction bases with no gene match: 9. The CDR3 spans 18 residues. The CDR3 DNA sequence: TGCGCCAGCAGTCAAACGACAGGGCCTCGAACAACTAATGAAAAACTGTTTTTT. It is translated as CASSQTTGPRTTNEKLFF.

This chain connects TRBV5-6 to TRBJ2-3; D uncertain. V shed 0 bases and J shed 0 bases, with 8 bases lying between them. The CDR3 contains 15 residues. In germline, CDR1 is SGHDT, CDR2 YYEEEE. This CDR3 reads CASSLVAFSTDTQYF. The CDR3 DNA follows: TGTGCCAGCAGCTTGGTGGCGTTTAGCACAGATACGCAGTATTTT.

The chain couples TRBV11-2 to TRBJ2-3; tentatively, D is TRBD1 or TRBD2 (5 bases each). The ends were cut back, 6 bases at V and 2 bases at J, with 18 bases in the middle. This CDR3 is 16 amino acids long. The germline V gene has CDR1 SGHAT and CDR2 FQNNGV. This CDR3 is CASSERAGSVTDTQYF. The CDR3 DNA is TGTGCCAGCAGTGAGAGGGCAGGGTCCGTCACAGATACGCAGTATTTT.

J is TRBJ1-5 and V is TRBV6-6; the D gene is possibly TRBD1 (5 bases). From germline, CDR1 is MNHNY and CDR2 SVGAGI (reference sequence). Trimming pared 7 bases from V and 5 bases from J, leaving 15 bases between. The CDR3 spans 14 residues. CDR3 bases: TGTGCCAGCACCACGCCGGGGCCCGATCAGCCCCAGCATTTT. It yields the protein CASTTPGPDQPQHF.

This rearrangement joins TRBV7-9 to TRBJ1-5; TRBD1 matches 8 bases. Unmatched junction bases numbered 6, after V lost 5 bases and J lost 6 bases. In germline, CDR1 is SEHNR, CDR2 FQNEAQ (reference sequence). This CDR3 has 14 residues. The CDR3 sequence: CASSPDRGPQPQHF. The CDR3 DNA is TGTGCCAGCAGCCCCGACAGGGGTCCTCAGCCCCAGCATTTT.

The chain is built from TRBV27 and TRBJ2-2; 7 bases map to TRBD1. Germline V gene sequence: CDR1 MNHEY, CDR2 SMNVEV (reference sequence). This CDR3 is built from 15 residues. V shed 4 bases and J 9 bases; nucleotides not matched to a gene: 11. As DNA, the CDR3 is TGTGCCAGCAGTTCCTCCCCACAGGGGCGAAGGGAGCTGTTTTTT. It yields the protein CASSSSPQGRRELFF.

In its sample, this clone was seen once. The chain is built from TRBV7-8 and TRBJ2-1; 13 bases align to TRBD2. Trimming took 5 bases from V and 4 from J; bases not matched to a gene: 11. CDR3 size: 18 residues. Germline CDR1 is SGHVS and CDR2 is FQNEAQ. DNA for the CDR3: TGTGCCAGCAGCCCGGAACCGGGACTAGCGGGAACGTACAATGAGCAGTTCTTC. Its protein product is CASSPEPGLAGTYNEQFF.

The chain has TRBV28 and TRBJ2-1; weak D call: TRBD2 (6 bases). Germline assignment: CDR1 MDHEN and CDR2 SYDVKM. This CDR3 is built from 13 residues. Trimming took off 6 bases at V and 6 bases at J, with 12 bases between the two ends. The CDR3 region is CASRLEGPNEQFF. CDR3 sequence (DNA): TGTGCCAGCAGGTTGGAGGGCCCCAATGAGCAGTTCTTC.

In its sample, this clone was seen once. This CDR3 is also generated by other DNA sequences in the sample. The chain links TRBV5-6 to TRBJ1-1, with D maybe TRBD1 (5 bases). Deletions cut 2 bases from V and 5 bases from J, with 10 bases between. Germline V lookup: CDR1 SGHDT, CDR2 YYEEEE. This CDR3 is 13 amino acids long. CDR3 in amino acids: CASSFGGDTEAFF. For the CDR3, the DNA is TGTGCCAGCAGCTTCGGGGGAGATACTGAAGCTTTCTTT.

Only a few counts were recorded for this clone. The chain joins TRBV29-1 to TRBJ1-1; possible D gene TRBD1, 5 bases. Germline CDR1 is SQVTM and CDR2 is ANQGSEA. This CDR3 is built from 14 residues. V lost 6 bases and J lost 0, with 14 bases in between. For the CDR3, the DNA is TGCAGCGTAATCCAGGGTCTCATGAACACTGAAGCTTTCTTT. It codes for CSVIQGLMNTEAFF.

The V and J genes are TRBV28 and TRBJ2-7; 7 nucleotides match TRBD2. The germline V gene has CDR1 MDHEN and CDR2 SYDVKM. The CDR3 is 14 amino acids. V shed 2 bases and J 2 bases; nucleotides not matched to a gene: 3. The CDR3 DNA reads TGTGCCAGCAGTTTACTAGCGGAAACCTACGAGCAGTACTTC. It translates to CASSLLAETYEQYF.

The rearrangement uses TRBV9 and TRBJ1-2; 10 bases align to TRBD1. Trimming cost V 3 bases and J 5 bases; bases outside gene matches: 10. From germline, CDR1 is SGDLS and CDR2 YYNGEE. CDR3 size: 16 residues. As DNA, the CDR3 is TGTGCCAGCAGCGGTCTAGAGGACAGGGGGTTTTATGGCTACACCTTC. Amino acid sequence: CASSGLEDRGFYGYTF.

The V and J genes are TRBV10-1 and TRBJ2-3; 7 bases are shared with TRBD1. Germline CDR1 is WNHNN and CDR2 is SYGVQD (reference sequence). V lost 3 bases, J lost 0 bases, and 9 bases stayed unmatched. This CDR3 has 17 amino acids. DNA of the CDR3: TGCGCCAGCAGTGACCCTCGACAGGGTGAGAGCACAGATACGCAGTATTTT. Amino acid sequence: CASSDPRQGESTDTQYF.

The genes are TRBV27 and TRBJ2-6, with D possibly matching TRBD2 (6 bases). V shed 10 bases and J shed 4 bases, with 32 bases lying between them. From germline, CDR1 is MNHEY and CDR2 SMNVEV (reference sequence). The CDR3 sequence is 20 residues long. The CDR3 sequence is CATRTWTRTPRREGANVLTF. The CDR3 nucleotides are TGTGCCACTAGGACGTGGACAAGGACTCCCCGGCGGGAAGGGGCCAACGTCCTGACTTTC.

The rearrangement links TRBV10-3 to TRBJ1-1; D unresolved. Looked up from germline, CDR1 is ENHRY and CDR2 is SYGVKD. CDR3 size: 14 residues. Between the trimmed V and J ends, which lost 8 bases and 0 bases, there was a span of 13 bases. This CDR3 is CAIGMDGMNTEAFF. CDR3 coding DNA: TGTGCCATCGGGATGGACGGCATGAACACTGAAGCTTTCTTT.

V usage is TRBV2 and J usage is TRBJ1-2; 10 bases are a match to TRBD1. The V segment lost 5 bases and the J segment 2 bases; nucleotides outside the gene matches: 8. The CDR3 contains 16 residues. Germline CDR1 reads SNHLY; CDR2 reads FYNNEI. CDR3 loop: CASSFTTGGPNYGYTF. The CDR3 nucleotides are TGTGCCAGCAGTTTCACGACAGGGGGCCCCAACTATGGCTACACCTTC.

V usage is TRBV13 and J usage is TRBJ2-5; the match to TRBD2 covers 8 bases. Germline trimming cut 4 bases from V and 5 bases from J; bases unmatched to any gene: 6. Germline V gene data show CDR1 as PRHDT and CDR2 as FYEKMQ (reference sequence). The CDR3 spans 14 residues. The CDR3: CASSSLAGQETQYF. Written as DNA, the CDR3 is TGTGCCAGCAGCTCCCTAGCGGGCCAGGAGACCCAGTACTTC.

The genes are TRBV7-1 and TRBJ2-7; TRBD2 matches at 8 bases. TRBV7-1 has ORF status, its function being uncertain. The V and J ends lost 4 bases and 4 bases, in that order; junction bases with no gene match: 9. The CDR3 has 15 amino acids. The CDR3 nucleotides are TGTGCCAGCAGCTTGTCCAGCGGGAGCGGTTACGAGCAGTACTTC. Translation gives CASSLSSGSGYEQYF.

This chain connects TRBV7-8 to TRBJ2-7; 9 bases map to TRBD1. CDR3 length: 14 residues. Per the germline V gene, CDR1 is SGHVS and CDR2 is FQNEAQ. V trimming: 3 bases; J trimming: 3 bases; junction bases outside the gene matches: 3. CDR3 region: CASSFDRGGYEQYF. Written as DNA, the CDR3 is TGTGCCAGCAGCTTCGACAGGGGGGGCTACGAGCAGTACTTC.

The rearrangement uses TRBV6-1 and TRBJ1-3; no definite D call. The CDR3 has 17 amino acids. The germline V and J ends were trimmed by 2 bases and 4 bases, with 18 bases remaining between them. CDR1 and CDR2 (germline): MNHNS, SASEGT. The CDR3 DNA reads as TGTGCCAGCAGTGAACAGCGTGAACGGCTTGGGGGAAACACCATATATTTT. This translates into CASSEQRERLGGNTIYF.

This chain joins TRBV4-1 and TRBJ2-7; TRBD2 matches 8 bases. This CDR3 has 16 amino acids. Germline values: CDR1 MGHRA, CDR2 YSYEKL. V lost 4 bases, J lost 3 bases, and 11 bases stayed unmatched. CDR3 DNA: TGCGCCAGCAGCCGGTGGCAGCCCCGGGAGGGCTACGAGCAGTACTTC. This codes for CASSRWQPREGYEQYF.

V gene TRBV5-4 combines with J gene TRBJ2-7; no definite D call. The CDR3 totals 9 residues. Germline CDR1 reads SGHNT; CDR2 reads YYREEE (reference sequence). Trimming took 2 bases from V and 9 from J, leaving 3 bases between them. The CDR3 region has the DNA TGTGCCAGCAGCTTTCCGCAGTACTTC. Its translation is CASSFPQYF.

The chain links TRBV28 to TRBJ2-2; 7 nucleotides line up with TRBD1. The germline gives CDR1 MDHEN, CDR2 SYDVKM. The junction had 7 bases not matched to a gene; V was cut back by 7 bases and J by 5 bases. The CDR3 runs to 14 residues. The CDR3: CASTLQGRTGELFF. In DNA form, the CDR3 reads TGTGCCAGCACCCTACAGGGGCGGACCGGGGAGCTGTTTTTT.

The chain has TRBV6-1 and TRBJ2-2, with a weak D call TRBD1 (6 bases). Trimming shortened V by 2 bases and J by 7 bases, and 20 bases separated the two germline ends. The CDR3 contains 17 residues. Germline CDR1 is MNHNS and CDR2 is SASEGT. The CDR3 loop is CASSEKNRVITGGELFF. CDR3 nucleotide sequence: TGTGCCAGCAGTGAAAAAAACAGGGTGATTACCGGCGGGGAGCTGTTTTTT.

Concerning this clone: The junction departs from germline at one end; a sequencing error may be responsible. The CDR3 sequence: CASSRQGGRAKIF. CDR3 nucleotide sequence: TGTGCCAGCAGCCGACAGGGCGGGAGGGCCAAGATCTTC. The genes are TRBV28 and TRBJ2-1; 9 bases fit TRBD2. The CDR3 is made up of 13 amino acids. Germline values: CDR1 MDHEN, CDR2 SYDVKM.

This clone was counted a single time. The V and J genes are TRBV5-4 and TRBJ2-7; D is undetermined. The CDR3 is 13 residues long. Looked up from germline, CDR1 is SGHNT and CDR2 is YYREEE (reference sequence). V was pared by 2 bases and J by 3 bases, with 9 bases between. Here the CDR3 reads CASSFHPLYEQYF. In DNA, the CDR3 is TGTGCCAGCAGCTTCCATCCCCTCTACGAGCAGTACTTC.

J is TRBJ2-7 and V is TRBV4-1, with D uncertain. The CDR3 runs to 14 residues. Germline CDR1 MGHRA, CDR2 YSYEKL. The germline V and J ends were trimmed by 0 bases and 2 bases, with 8 bases remaining between them. This CDR3 reads CASSQELSPYEQYF. The CDR3 DNA reads TGCGCCAGCAGCCAAGAGTTGAGTCCCTACGAGCAGTACTTC.